These 24 T cell receptor beta chains were all obtained from the same sample, sequenced in a study of beta chain features in type 1 diabetes. Study observations and caveats: In every one of the four CD4+ subsets, TCRB CDR3s were moderately but significantly shorter in Type 1 diabetes patients.

Expressed TCRB transcripts were sequenced, since all the RNA that had been isolated was reverse transcribed. The repertoire was sequenced with immunoSEQ multiplex PCR; TCRdb's copy has only in-frame clones and lacks some. The data hold about 240,000 clones, with approximately 15% observed a single time. For these receptors, no antigen is known. Sample: naive CD4+ T cells from blood. The receptors originated from a man aged 30-40 years with type 1 diabetes.

A few counts support this clone. The CDR3 protein is CASSRRQELTYGYTF. The CDR3 coding sequence is TGTGCCAGCAGCCGCCGACAGGAGTTAACCTATGGCTACACCTTC. The chain uses TRBV7-8 and TRBJ1-2; a possible D gene is TRBD1 (6 bases). There are 15 residues in the CDR3. Germline values: CDR1 SGHVS, CDR2 FQNEAQ. Trimming removed 5 bases at V and 4 bases at J, with 17 bases between.

This clone was observed a few times. The chain employs TRBV6-5 and TRBJ2-4; D may be TRBD2 (5 bases). V gave up 6 bases and J gave up 1 base, with 13 bases separating them. The CDR3 consists of 15 residues. From germline, CDR1 is MNHEY and CDR2 SVGAGI. CDR3 sequence: CASSTDGGAKNIQYF. DNA for the CDR3: TGTGCCAGCAGCACAGACGGCGGGGCCAAAAACATTCAGTACTTC.

This clone came up a few times. The V and J genes are TRBV6-5 and TRBJ2-3; D is possibly TRBD2 (6 bases). Germline V gives CDR1 MNHEY, CDR2 SVGAGI. There are 15 residues in the CDR3. Trimming pared 6 bases from V and 0 bases from J, leaving 13 bases between. Here the CDR3 reads CASSLSGPSTDTQYF. CDR3 DNA: TGTGCCAGCAGCCTTAGCGGCCCCAGCACAGATACGCAGTATTTT.

There are a few counts of this clone. V usage is TRBV4-1 and J usage is TRBJ2-7; a possible D gene is TRBD2 (6 bases). Germline CDR1 is MGHRA and CDR2 is YSYEKL. Trimming took off 4 bases at V and 1 base at J, with 14 bases between the two ends. This CDR3 is built from 15 residues. CDR3: CASSPLGGVSYEQYF. CDR3 DNA sequence: TGCGCCAGCAGCCCGCTCGGGGGAGTTTCCTACGAGCAGTACTTC.

This clone was seen more than once but under ten times. The CDR3 region has the DNA TGCGCCAGCAGCCGAGGCGAGAACACTGAAGCTTTCTTT. Its translation is CASSRGENTEAFF. The gene calls are TRBV5-1 and TRBJ1-1, with D hard to call. The CDR3 covers 13 residues. Trimming stripped 4 bases from V and 1 base from J, with 8 bases between. Germline CDR1 is SGHRS and CDR2 is YFSETQ.

The chain recombines TRBV28 with TRBJ2-6; 8 nucleotides line up with TRBD2. Germline lookup yields CDR1 MDHEN and CDR2 SYDVKM. The CDR3 contains 16 residues. V shed 3 bases and J 4 bases; nucleotides not matched to a gene: 5. Here the CDR3 DNA reads TGTGCCAGCAGTTTTAGCGGGGAGCCCGGGGCCAACGTCCTGACTTTC. As protein: CASSFSGEPGANVLTF.

This clone was seen only a few times. J is TRBJ2-7 and V is TRBV7-2; TRBD2 matches at 7 bases. The V and J ends lost 3 bases and 9 bases, in that order; junction bases with no gene match: 5. CDR1 and CDR2 from the germline V gene are SGHTA and FQGNSA. The CDR3 is 12 residues long. The CDR3 protein is CASSFGLVGQYF. Written as DNA, the CDR3 is TGTGCCAGCAGCTTCGGACTAGTGGGGCAGTACTTC.

This chain links TRBV6-6 with TRBJ2-2; no firm D call. This CDR3 comprises 16 residues. Germline V gene sequence: CDR1 MNHNY, CDR2 SVGAGI (reference sequence). The V end was cut by 4 bases, the J end by 0 bases, with 12 bases between. The CDR3 nucleotides are TGTGCCAGCAGTTCCCGCCCCACACCGAACACCGGGGAGCTGTTTTTT. It specifies CASSSRPTPNTGELFF.

This sequence joins TRBV7-9 and TRBJ1-6; no clear D gene. Germline assignment: CDR1 SEHNR and CDR2 FQNEAQ (reference sequence). Deletions cut 1 base from V and 0 bases from J, with 13 bases between. There are 18 residues in the CDR3. Written as DNA, the CDR3 is TGTGCCAGCAGCTTAGAAGGTTCGGGGAGCTCCTATAATTCACCCCTCCACTTT. Translating gives CASSLEGSGSSYNSPLHF.

This clone was seen more than once but under ten times. As DNA, the CDR3 is TGCAGCGTTTGGGACAGGGTTCGTGGCTACACCTTC. Protein sequence: CSVWDRVRGYTF. The rearrangement links TRBV29-1 to TRBJ1-2, with TRBD1 matching over 9 bases. Trimming cost V 5 bases and J 7 bases; bases outside gene matches: 5. The CDR3 runs to 12 residues. Germline CDR1 reads SQVTM; CDR2 reads ANQGSEA. The whole variable domain, remainder taken from reference TRBV29-1 and TRBJ1-2, is SAVISQKPSRDICQRGTSLTIQCQVDSQVTMMFWYRQQPGQSLTLIATANQGSEATYESGFVIDKFPISRPNLTFSTLTVSNMSPEDSSIYLCSVWDRVRGYTFGSGTRLTVV.

The gene calls are TRBV18 and TRBJ2-7; 8 bases line up with TRBD1. Trimming took 8 bases from V and 1 from J; bases not matched to a gene: 4. Germline CDR1 KGHSH, CDR2 LQKENI. This CDR3 spans 13 amino acids. CDR3 region: CASHRDRSYEQYF. The CDR3 nucleotides are TGTGCCAGCCACCGGGACAGGTCCTACGAGCAGTACTTC.

The CDR3 bases are TGTGCCAGCAGCTTAGGGACTAGCGGTCGTGAGCAGTTCTTC. It is translated as CASSLGTSGREQFF. This chain links TRBV11-3 with TRBJ2-1; 10 bases align to TRBD2. V lost 1 base and J lost 9; bases outside the gene matches: 3. The CDR3 is 14 residues long. Germline-derived CDR1 and CDR2 are SGHNT and YENEEA. The full variable domain, rest sourced from reference TRBV11-3 and TRBJ2-1, is EAGVVQSPRYKIIEKKQPVAFWCNPISGHNTLYWYLQNLGQGPELLIRYENEEAVDDSQLPKDRFSAERLKGVDSTLKIQPAELGDSAVYLCASSLGTSGREQFFGPGTRLTVL.

The V call is TRBV4-1, the J call TRBJ1-1, with 7 bases identical to TRBD1. The CDR3 is made up of 17 amino acids. The J segment lost 0 bases and the V segment lost 4 bases, leaving 11 bases of the junction unmatched. CDR1 and CDR2 from the germline V gene are MGHRA and YSYEKL. For the CDR3, the DNA is TGCGCCAGCAGCCTCGGACAGGCGATTCGTATGAACACTGAAGCTTTCTTT. Its translation: CASSLGQAIRMNTEAFF.

There are a few counts of this clone. The V gene is TRBV5-4, the J gene TRBJ1-1, with D possibly matching TRBD1 (6 bases). Deletions cut 4 bases from V and 5 bases from J, with 18 bases between. Germline-derived CDR1 and CDR2 are SGHNT and YYREEE (reference sequence). The CDR3 contains 15 residues. The CDR3 DNA follows: TGTGCCAGCAGCCCGCCGGGACACCAAGGGACTGAAGCTTTCTTT. Its translation: CASSPPGHQGTEAFF.

This clone was detected a few times. The genes are TRBV4-2 and TRBJ2-1, with 7 bases fitting TRBD1. Per the germline V gene, CDR1 is LGHNA and CDR2 is YNFKEQ. Trimming took 0 bases from V and 0 from J; bases not matched to a gene: 2. This CDR3 region has 16 residues. The CDR3 loop reads CASSQEGQTSYNEQFF. The CDR3 DNA follows: TGTGCCAGCAGCCAAGAGGGACAGACCTCCTACAATGAGCAGTTCTTC.

The chain combines TRBV30 with TRBJ2-1; D is unresolved. The V end lost 0 bases, the J end lost 7 bases, and 10 bases lay between the germline ends. CDR1 and CDR2 from the germline V gene are GTSNPN and SVGIG (reference sequence). The CDR3 consists of 13 residues. The CDR3 region has the DNA TGTGCCTGGAGTGTCAACGAGTGGAATGAGCAGTTCTTC. This sequence encodes CAWSVNEWNEQFF.

The chain joins TRBV4-1 to TRBJ2-3; D unclear. Germline V lookup: CDR1 MGHRA, CDR2 YSYEKL. Trimming took off 2 bases at V and 7 bases at J, with 13 bases between the two ends. The CDR3 loop spans 14 amino acids. CDR3 region: CASSQTLTQNTQYF. CDR3 bases: TGCGCCAGCAGCCAAACCTTAACCCAGAATACGCAGTATTTT.

This chain joins TRBV29-1 and TRBJ2-1, with 7 bases matching TRBD2. There are 12 residues in the CDR3. After removal of 6 bases from V and 9 bases from J, the junction contained 8 bases not matched to a gene. Germline CDR1 reads SQVTM; CDR2 reads ANQGSEA. CDR3 amino acids: CSVTPGEGEQFF. Here the CDR3 DNA reads TGCAGCGTAACCCCCGGGGAGGGTGAGCAGTTCTTC.

V gene TRBV18 combines with J gene TRBJ1-1; TRBD1 matches at 11 bases. V lost 3 bases and J lost 5; bases outside the gene matches: 8. The CDR3 has 16 residues. Germline CDR1 is KGHSH and CDR2 is LQKENI. DNA of the CDR3: TGTGCCAGCTCACCGGGATCTGGGACAGGGGGTACTGAAGCTTTCTTT. As protein: CASSPGSGTGGTEAFF.

The CDR3 coding sequence is TGTGCCTGGAGTCCGGGACAGCTCATGCCTCACTTT. This codes for CAWSPGQLMPHF. V and J are TRBV30 and TRBJ1-6, with 7 bases aligning to TRBD1. J lost 19 bases, V lost 2 bases, and 11 bases had no gene match. The CDR3 runs 12 residues. Germline-derived CDR1 and CDR2 are GTSNPN and SVGIG (reference sequence).

This clone has more than one count but fewer than ten. This chain links TRBV19 with TRBJ2-1; D not resolved. V lost 1 base, J lost 6 bases, and 13 bases lay in between. CDR1 LNHDA and CDR2 SQIVND come from the germline V gene (reference sequence). The CDR3 totals 15 residues. The DNA for the CDR3 is TGTGCCAGTAGTATAGCCCCCCAGGAACCCAATGAGCAGTTCTTC. This sequence encodes CASSIAPQEPNEQFF.

This clone was counted a few times. This sequence joins TRBV18 and TRBJ1-2, with a tentative D call TRBD1 (6 bases). The CDR3 sequence is 15 residues long. The V end lost 2 bases, the J end lost 2 bases, and 12 bases lay between the germline ends. Germline loops: CDR1 KGHSH, CDR2 LQKENI. The CDR3, as DNA: TGTGCCAGCTCACCAATCGGACAGCTAAACTATGGCTACACCTTC. As protein: CASSPIGQLNYGYTF.

The gene calls are TRBV29-1 and TRBJ2-1; maybe TRBD1 (6 bases). Germline V gene data show CDR1 as SQVTM and CDR2 as ANQGSEA. This CDR3 contains 12 residues. The V end was cut by 6 bases, the J end by 9 bases, with 15 bases between. CDR3 DNA sequence: TGCAGCGTCCGGACAGAGGCCGCTGAGCAGTTCTTC. Translated: CSVRTEAAEQFF.

CDR3 sequence reads: CASSRGTGSQPQHF. The CDR3 region has the DNA TGTGCCAGCAGCCGAGGGACAGGGAGCCAGCCCCAGCATTTT. V is TRBV5-6 and J is TRBJ1-5, with TRBD1 matching 9 bases. This CDR3 has 14 amino acids. CDR1 and CDR2 (germline): SGHDT, YYEEEE. V dropped 4 bases and J dropped 7; count of bases not matched to a gene: 6.